This TCR beta chain stems from a study of T cells in Graves' hyperthyroidism and ophthalmopathy. This clonotype appeared many times. The antigen remains undetermined. RNA transcripts served as the template for amplifying TCR beta CDR3 regions. RT-PCR in the first round (using the HTBI primer set) targeted the TCR CDR3. From the multiplex PCR reads, TCRdb called clonotypes with MiXCR, one entry per CDR3 protein. The table records 500,000 to 650,000 distinct CDR3 sequences, about a sixth of them present only once. V lost 1 base to trimming and J lost 5 bases, with 6 bases between them. CDR1 GTSNPN and CDR2 SVGIG come from the germline V gene (reference sequence). This CDR3 contains 12 residues. Diagnoses were established using clinical symptoms, serum thyroxine and TRAb, thyroid ultrasound and orbital computed tomography. A roughly 9.1 ml volume of fresh peripheral blood provided the PBMCs. Whole-study results and caveats: Appearing also in blood were most of the thyroid clonotypes expanded above 0.001. Using 13 V-J features, a model discriminated ophthalmopathy from stable hyperthyroidism.

The V and J genes are TRBV30 and TRBJ1-5, with D perhaps TRBD1 (5 bases). What was sequenced was blood. The sequence was collected from a young woman with Graves' ophthalmopathy. CDR3 loop: CAWSGGDQPQHF. In DNA, the CDR3 is TGTGCCTGGAGTGGGGGGGATCAGCCCCAGCATTTT.